Listed here are 21 T cell receptor beta chains from one sample, sequenced in a study of cytomegalovirus exposure and HLA in healthy donors. PCR employed 60 Vbeta and 13 Jbeta primers. This table comes from immunoSEQ multiplex PCR, and its TCRdb copy is limited to in-frame clones, with some not included. There are fewer than 250,000 clones in the sample; around 75% occur only once, and approximately 0.4% lies in the top ten. The sample taken for sequencing was PBMCs. The source of these receptors is a male donor in good health and CMV-seropositive.

The chain couples TRBV4-3 to TRBJ2-7, with 11 nucleotides matching TRBD2. The CDR3 is made up of 18 amino acids. With 4 bases clipped from V and 2 bases from J, the junction kept 13 bases outside the gene matches. Germline V gives CDR1 LGHNA, CDR2 YSLEER. The CDR3 loop is CASSLEPGLAEEPYEQYF. Written as DNA, the CDR3 is TGCGCCAGCAGCCTCGAGCCGGGACTAGCGGAGGAACCCTACGAGCAGTACTTC.

The rearrangement links TRBV18 to TRBJ1-1; D is undetermined. The CDR3 spans 14 residues. Germline V CDR1 and CDR2: KGHSH, LQKENI. Trimming shortened V by 2 bases and J by 4 bases, and 11 bases separated the two germline ends. The CDR3 loop is CASSPGHRGTEAFF. The CDR3, as DNA: TGTGCCAGCTCACCAGGTCACCGAGGCACTGAAGCTTTCTTT.

As to this clone: One end of the junction does not line up with germline, which may come from a read error. The rearrangement joins TRBV19 to TRBJ2-3; 11 bases align to TRBD2. This CDR3 is 16 amino acids long. Germline CDR1 LNHDA, CDR2 SQIVND (reference sequence). The DNA of the CDR3 is TGTGCCAGCAGTATCCTCGTAGCGGGAGGGGGAGATACGCAGTATTTT. Its protein is CASSILVAGGGDTQYF.

The rearrangement joins TRBV6-1 to TRBJ2-7; TRBD1 aligns across 10 bases. V lost 4 bases, J lost 5 bases, and 5 bases stayed unmatched. Per the germline V gene, CDR1 is MNHNS and CDR2 is SASEGT. The CDR3 runs 14 residues. DNA for the CDR3: TGTGCCAGCAGTGCGTGGACAGGGGGTAACGAGCAGTACTTC. It encodes CASSAWTGGNEQYF.

The chain has TRBV6-5 and TRBJ2-5; a possible D gene is TRBD2 (7 bases). CDR3 length: 14 residues. V dropped 2 bases and J dropped 5 bases, with 12 bases sitting between them. Germline lookup yields CDR1 MNHEY and CDR2 SVGAGI. This CDR3 reads CASSYGGRGETQYF. The CDR3 nucleotides read TGTGCCAGCAGTTACGGAGGGAGGGGGGAGACCCAGTACTTC.

This chain uses TRBV19 with TRBJ2-7; the D gene is possibly TRBD2 (6 bases). V gave up 8 bases and J gave up 0 bases, with 14 bases separating them. Germline V CDR1 and CDR2: LNHDA, SQIVND (reference sequence). The CDR3 has 14 residues. The DNA of the CDR3 is TGTGCCAGTTCGCGGGGCTCCCCCTCCTACGAGCAGTACTTC. Its translation is CASSRGSPSYEQYF.

This chain links TRBV5-1 with TRBJ2-5; TRBD2 matches 8 bases. The CDR3 length is 17 residues. CDR1 is SGHRS and CDR2 is YFSETQ in the germline V gene. Trimming cost V 3 bases and J 1 base; bases outside gene matches: 11. DNA for the CDR3: TGCGCCAGCAGCTCCTCTGTGGCTAGCGGGTCCCAAGAGACCCAGTACTTC. This sequence encodes CASSSSVASGSQETQYF.

This clone was seen a few times. This rearrangement joins TRBV29-1 to TRBJ1-4; 7 bases line up with TRBD1. CDR1 SQVTM and CDR2 ANQGSEA come from the germline V gene. J gave up 3 bases and V 6 bases, and 7 bases lay outside the gene matches. The CDR3 has 14 residues. CDR3 protein: CSVGNRGANEKLFF. Written as DNA, the CDR3 is TGCAGCGTGGGAAACAGGGGCGCTAATGAAAAACTGTTTTTT.

The J gene is TRBJ1-2, the V gene TRBV19, with 7 bases matching TRBD1. This CDR3 region has 14 residues. The V segment lost 2 bases and the J segment 6 bases; nucleotides outside the gene matches: 6. Germline CDR1 LNHDA, CDR2 SQIVND (reference sequence). CDR3 residues: CASSIKTGLDGYTF. The DNA for the CDR3 is TGTGCCAGTAGTATAAAGACAGGGTTGGATGGCTACACCTTC.

V usage is TRBV9 and J usage is TRBJ2-2, with D hard to call. The length of the CDR3 is 14 residues. Trimming removed 4 bases at V and 6 bases at J, with 13 bases between. Germline-derived CDR1 and CDR2 are SGDLS and YYNGEE. The CDR3 here is CASSPGDPAGELFF. CDR3 sequence (DNA): TGTGCCAGCAGCCCCGGAGACCCCGCCGGGGAGCTGTTTTTT.

In DNA, the CDR3 is TGTGCCAGCAGCTTGGGAAGGGGGCAGAATGGCTACACCTTC. Translation gives CASSLGRGQNGYTF. The chain employs TRBV5-6 and TRBJ1-2, with 7 bases aligning to TRBD1. The V segment lost 0 bases and the J segment 6 bases; nucleotides outside the gene matches: 5. CDR3 length equals 14 residues. Germline assignment: CDR1 SGHDT and CDR2 YYEEEE.

This clone was observed once. This sequence joins TRBV6-6 and TRBJ2-1; TRBD1 matches at 8 bases. V was clipped by 1 base and J by 7 bases; unmatched bases: 6. The CDR3 extends over 15 amino acids. From germline, CDR1 is MNHNY and CDR2 SVGAGI (reference sequence). The CDR3 protein is CASSYFQGAMNEQFF. The CDR3 DNA follows: TGTGCCAGCAGTTACTTCCAGGGGGCGATGAATGAGCAGTTCTTC.

On this clone itself: Additional DNA sequences in this sample encode the identical CDR3. The chain carries TRBV29-1 and TRBJ2-7; TRBD2 matches 11 bases. The CDR3 contains 13 residues. V was clipped by 6 bases and J by 2 bases; unmatched bases: 3. CDR1 and CDR2 (germline): SQVTM, ANQGSEA. In DNA, the CDR3 is TGCAGCGTAGGGACTAGCGGCCCCTACGAGCAGTACTTC. It translates to CSVGTSGPYEQYF.

The chain joins TRBV19 to TRBJ2-5; 9 nucleotides agree with TRBD1. This CDR3 is 15 amino acids long. The germline CDR1 and CDR2 sequences are LNHDA and SQIVND (reference sequence). V trimming: 7 bases; J trimming: 3 bases; junction bases outside the gene matches: 9. CDR3 DNA sequence: TGTGCCAGTACCGCCACAGGGGGCAGGGAAGAGACCCAGTACTTC. Its translation: CASTATGGREETQYF.

The rearrangement joins TRBV6-5 to TRBJ1-5, with unresolved D. The CDR3 is 13 residues long. Germline V gene sequence: CDR1 MNHEY, CDR2 SVGAGI. Trimming removed 6 bases at V and 6 bases at J, with 12 bases between. CDR3 loop: CASRLRNLQPQHF. CDR3 DNA: TGTGCCAGCAGGCTCAGAAATCTTCAGCCCCAGCATTTT.

V is TRBV7-6 and J is TRBJ2-7; 9 bases are shared with TRBD1. The V gene's germline CDR1 is SGHVS and CDR2 FNYEAQ. V was pared by 1 base and J by 2 bases, with 3 bases of the junction left unmatched. The CDR3 is 15 residues long. CDR3 sequence (DNA): TGTGCCAGCAGCTTAGAAACAGGGGGCCCCTACGAGCAGTACTTC. Protein sequence: CASSLETGGPYEQYF.

The chain uses TRBV25-1 and TRBJ2-7; no reliable D call. The CDR3 is 13 amino acids. From germline, CDR1 is MGHDK and CDR2 SYGVNS. Trimming took off 1 base at V and 4 bases at J, with 8 bases between the two ends. CDR3 protein: CASSESLKYEQYF. In DNA, the CDR3 is TGTGCCAGCAGTGAATCCCTAAAGTACGAGCAGTACTTC.

This chain joins TRBV5-1 and TRBJ2-3, with 7 bases aligning to TRBD2. This CDR3 region has 17 residues. V was pared by 0 bases and J by 4 bases, with 11 bases of the junction left unmatched. CDR1 is SGHRS, CDR2 YFSETQ, per germline. The CDR3 sequence is CASSLDPGGSMADTQYF. CDR3 DNA sequence: TGCGCCAGCAGCTTGGACCCTGGCGGGAGTATGGCAGATACGCAGTATTTT.

The chain combines TRBV6-5 with TRBJ2-7; a weak D match, TRBD1 (6 bases). From germline, CDR1 is MNHEY and CDR2 SVGAGI. The CDR3 consists of 15 residues. The germline V and J ends were trimmed by 2 bases and 2 bases, with 13 bases remaining between them. The CDR3: CASSYHTGMTYEQYF. The CDR3 DNA follows: TGTGCCAGCAGTTACCATACAGGGATGACCTACGAGCAGTACTTC.

This sequence joins TRBV18 and TRBJ2-7; 11 bases are shared with TRBD2. Germline V lookup: CDR1 KGHSH, CDR2 LQKENI. The CDR3 extends over 16 amino acids. V gave up 5 bases and J gave up 3 bases; unmatched junction bases: 9. CDR3 DNA sequence: TGTGCCAGCTCATCCCAGACTAGCGGGAACTTCTACGAGCAGTACTTC. Translated: CASSSQTSGNFYEQYF.

This clone was seen just once. This chain links TRBV7-9 with TRBJ1-1; 7 positions match TRBD1. Germline V gives CDR1 SEHNR, CDR2 FQNEAQ (reference sequence). The length of the CDR3 is 15 residues. The trim removed 2 bases at V and 4 bases at J, leaving 7 bases unmatched. The DNA for the CDR3 is TGTGCCAGCAGCTTACAGGGGGGCAAAGGCACTGAAGCTTTCTTT. It yields the protein CASSLQGGKGTEAFF.